The 8 T cell receptor beta chains below were found in one sample sequenced in a study of blood T cell repertoires in COVID-19. Produced via immunoSEQ multiplex PCR; TCRdb's table is partial and in-frame only. The sample contains about 190,000 clones, 90% of which appear only once. The sequencing sample was made of peripheral blood. The receptors were gathered from a man aged 45-60 years with acute or convalescent COVID-19.

J is TRBJ2-4 and V is TRBV5-4; D is perhaps TRBD1 (6 bases). This CDR3 comprises 16 residues. The germline V gene encodes CDR1 SGHNT and CDR2 YYREEE (reference sequence). V dropped 0 bases and J dropped 0 bases, with 10 bases sitting between them. Here the CDR3 reads CASSLAGAVAKNIQYF. The CDR3 nucleotides read TGTGCCAGCAGCTTGGCAGGGGCCGTAGCCAAAAACATTCAGTACTTC.

The genes are TRBV6-5 and TRBJ2-1, with 8 nucleotides matching TRBD2. The CDR3 spans 14 residues. Trimming removed 4 bases from V and 5 bases from J; junction bases left unmatched: 4. CDR1 is MNHEY and CDR2 is SVGAGI in the germline V gene. The CDR3 loop reads CASSSGLAHNEQFF. The CDR3 DNA reads TGTGCCAGCAGTTCCGGACTAGCCCACAATGAGCAGTTCTTC.

The chain has TRBV4-2 and TRBJ2-5, with 10 nucleotides matching TRBD1. In germline, CDR1 is LGHNA, CDR2 YNFKEQ. There are 15 residues in the CDR3. V lost 4 bases to trimming and J lost 2 bases; unmatched junction nucleotides: 4. In DNA, the CDR3 is TGTGCCAGCAGCCGCGGACAGGGGGGACAAGAGACCCAGTACTTC. Its translation is CASSRGQGGQETQYF.

This sequence joins TRBV13 and TRBJ2-7; 11 nucleotides align to TRBD1. V dropped 3 bases and J dropped 6; count of bases not matched to a gene: 1. Germline V gene data show CDR1 as PRHDT and CDR2 as FYEKMQ (reference sequence). There are 13 residues in the CDR3. The CDR3 sequence is CASSFGTGGEQYV. CDR3 coding DNA: TGTGCCAGCAGCTTCGGGACAGGGGGCGAGCAGTACGTC.

This clone has a handful of counts. The rearrangement uses TRBV7-9 and TRBJ2-3; D might be TRBD2 (5 bases). Looked up from germline, CDR1 is SEHNR and CDR2 is FQNEAQ (reference sequence). V lost 3 bases, J lost 0 bases, and 13 bases lay in between. The CDR3 has 16 residues. The CDR3 DNA is TGTGCCAGCAGCTTTTACAGCGGAGGTAGCACAGATACGCAGTATTTT. Translated, it gives CASSFYSGGSTDTQYF.

The rearrangement joins TRBV9 to TRBJ1-2; TRBD1 agrees at 11 bases. Germline V gives CDR1 SGDLS, CDR2 YYNGEE. This CDR3 is 13 amino acids long. Germline trimming cut 3 bases from V and 6 bases from J; bases unmatched to any gene: 1. Written as DNA, the CDR3 is TGTGCCAGCAGCGAGGACAGGGGGCATGGCTACACCTTC. Translation gives CASSEDRGHGYTF.

V gene TRBV7-3 combines with J gene TRBJ2-2; D is possibly TRBD2 (5 bases). This CDR3 region has 14 residues. The germline V gene has CDR1 SGHTA and CDR2 FQGTGA. V was cut by 5 bases and J by 5 bases, with 12 bases left in between. In nucleotides, the CDR3 is TGTGCCAGCAGCCCGGGGTTCTGGACCGGGGAGCTGTTTTTT. It codes for CASSPGFWTGELFF.

The V call is TRBV5-1, the J call TRBJ1-2; 7 nucleotides align to TRBD1. V lost 4 bases and J lost 3; bases outside the gene matches: 9. Germline CDR1 SGHRS, CDR2 YFSETQ. The CDR3 is 15 amino acids. The chain's CDR3 is CASSTGQVPDYGYTF. In nucleotides, the CDR3 is TGCGCCAGCAGCACCGGACAGGTCCCGGACTATGGCTACACCTTC.